This paragraph reports one T cell receptor (beta chain). This clonotype was counted at least ten times. The clone's antigen remains unknown. Base qualities were left out, and no much larger clone turns up one base away. Receptor amplification or capture employed PCR. Sequencer: Illumina HiSeq 2500. Unique molecular identifiers were incorporated into TCR beta cDNA libraries to reduce PCR and sequencing biases. Every 1 to 10 million input T cells yielded roughly 500,000 cDNA molecules, meaning each molecule approximated one T cell. The same protocol used for the earlier healthy control dataset was applied to prepare and sequence the patient libraries. Samples belonging to the same batch were prepared together, multiplexed and sequenced on a shared HiSeq lane. The authors' pipeline ran thus. MIGEC was used to process the raw barcoded reads, and molecular identifier groups with only a single read were discarded before consensus assembly and CDR3 extraction. Clonotype tables were post-analysed with VDJtools, normalizing diversity by down-sampling all datasets to the smallest sample size. To correct batch-related cross-sample contamination, repertoire overlap clustering matched CDR3 amino acid sequences but not nucleotide sequences. TCRdb's own reprocessing of the public reads used fastp at Q25 and MiXCR and kept productive beta chains. Rows matching on CDR3 protein sequence are summarized as one entry with the most common DNA and genes. The V and J calls were not made by the authors but by TCRdb's processing. This sample has more than 450,000 distinct CDR3 sequences in its table, and approximately 31% of those were observed once. Of the sample, less than 6% falls within the top ten clones.

Its CDR3 holds 12 amino acids, cysteine through phenylalanine. Only CDR3 DNA is held: 36 bases, read in frame from base 1. CDR1 and CDR2, looked up from the germline V gene (reference sequence), are DFQATT and SNEGSKA. Between the V and J ends, shortened by 5 bases and 0 bases respectively, the junction contains 7 bases. To demonstrate the VDJtools post-analysis software, TCR beta repertoires were profiled from the peripheral blood of more than 10 young patients with multiple sclerosis. Multiple sclerosis patients were children and adolescents aged about 6 to 16 years. The entry originates in a study of post-analysis software for immune sequencing data (dated by TCRdb to 2015 to 2017). For the study in its entirety: Relapsing-remitting, secondary progressive and progressive-relapsing multiple sclerosis were recorded as disease courses, and subtype annotation was lacking for some patients. A subset of samples was prepared in parallel using single-end sample barcoding, then pooled and co-amplified after Illumina adapter ligation. The multiple sclerosis patient repertoires were compared with 11 previously published healthy control repertoires from donors aged about 6 to 26 years.

The paper's findings and limits, for the study overall: The multiple sclerosis patient group was slightly younger than the control group. Normalized Chao1 diversity was significantly lower in multiple sclerosis patients than controls, suggesting substantial peripheral T-cell clonal expansion. Strong co-clustering of samples prepared in the same batch was shown by direct clustering with F measure, prompting a batch-effect correction. Patients showed significantly higher frequencies than controls for roughly 5 TRBV segments, among them TRBV5-6, TRBV5-1 and TRBV20-1.

The chain uses TRBV20-1 and TRBJ1-2, and TRBD1 may be the D gene, going by 5 matching bases. This receptor was obtained from a girl aged 2-17 years with multiple sclerosis. The sequenced sample was blood. For the CDR3, the sequence is CSARQTNYGYTF. The sequence in DNA is TGCAGTGCTCGACAGACTAACTATGGCTACACCTTC.